This T cell receptor beta chain was sequenced in a study of blood T cells in healthy people across ages. It was with a sample-barcoded 5' primer and a J-beta primer mix that a second PCR of about 6 to 12 cycles was run. One entry per CDR3 protein results from TCRdb running MiXCR on the 5' RACE reads. The sample carries roughly 700,000 distinct CDR3 sequences, less than 40% recorded once. This CDR3 contains 13 residues. V shed 7 bases and J shed 3 bases, with 7 bases lying between them. The receptor was derived from a woman aged 80 or over in good health. The sample comprised blood. The chain joins TRBV12-3 or TRBV12-4 to TRBJ2-6; D gene uncertain. In DNA, the CDR3 is TGTGCCAGCACCTCTCTTGGGGCCAACGTCCTGACTTTC. This gives the protein CASTSLGANVLTF.